This is a list of T cell receptor beta chains from one sample in a study of shared clonotypes between healthy human individuals. Only in-frame clones appear in the TCRdb table, and some are missing; sequencing was by immunoSEQ multiplex PCR. Of some 2,400,000 clones listed, 90% to 97% were seen once; the top ten hold approximately 0.13%. The sequencing sample was made of naive CD4+ T cells sorted from blood. The receptors here all came from a young man in good health. Each CDR3 is given with its conserved first and last residue. The D gene is left open where the match is weak. Some rows have no size entry. The others give once, few or many, or a class for an expanded clone.

v_call: TRBV5-1
j_call: TRBJ2-2
clone_size: -
cdr3_length: 14
d_call: -
cdr3_aa: CASRYYGLTGELFF
cdr3_nt: TGCGCCAGCAGATACTACGGGCTCACCGGGGAGCTGTTTTTT

v_call: TRBV5-1
j_call: TRBJ1-1
clone_size: -
cdr3_length: 14
d_call: -
cdr3_aa: CASSFQEEGREAFF
cdr3_nt: TGCGCCAGCAGCTTTCAAGAAGAGGGTCGGGAAGCTTTCTTT

v_call: TRBV25-1
j_call: TRBJ1-1
clone_size: -
cdr3_length: 13
d_call: -
cdr3_aa: CASSETGQGQAFF
cdr3_nt: TGTGCCAGCAGTGAAACTGGGCAGGGGCAAGCTTTCTTT

v_call: TRBV19
j_call: TRBJ1-2
clone_size: -
cdr3_length: 15
d_call: -
cdr3_aa: CASTVNRVGNYGYTF
cdr3_nt: TGTGCCAGTACCGTAAACAGGGTAGGGAACTATGGCTACACCTTC

v_call: TRBV28
j_call: TRBJ1-1
clone_size: -
cdr3_length: 15
d_call: -
cdr3_aa: CASSLERTLNTEAFF
cdr3_nt: TGTGCCAGCAGTTTGGAGAGAACACTGAACACTGAAGCTTTCTTT

v_call: TRBV5-6
j_call: TRBJ1-1
clone_size: -
cdr3_length: 14
d_call: -
cdr3_aa: CASSLGGFATEAFF
cdr3_nt: TGTGCCAGCAGCTTGGGGGGTTTTGCCACTGAAGCTTTCTTT

v_call: TRBV9
j_call: TRBJ1-2
clone_size: -
cdr3_length: 14
d_call: -
cdr3_aa: CASSVEVVGYGYTF
cdr3_nt: TGTGCCAGCAGCGTAGAGGTGGTGGGATATGGCTACACCTTC

v_call: TRBV11-3
j_call: TRBJ2-7
clone_size: -
cdr3_length: 14
d_call: -
cdr3_aa: CASSPGGDLYEQYF
cdr3_nt: TGTGCCAGCAGCCCGGGGGGCGATCTTTACGAGCAGTACTTC

v_call: TRBV30
j_call: TRBJ2-5
clone_size: -
cdr3_length: 13
d_call: -
cdr3_aa: CAWSIQDQETQYF
cdr3_nt: TGTGCCTGGAGTATACAGGATCAAGAGACCCAGTACTTC

v_call: TRBV10-1
j_call: TRBJ1-4
clone_size: -
cdr3_length: 14
d_call: -
cdr3_aa: CASSESGQPEKLFF
cdr3_nt: TGCGCCAGCAGTGAGTCGGGGCAGCCCGAAAAACTGTTTTTT

v_call: TRBV30
j_call: TRBJ2-7
clone_size: -
cdr3_length: 14
d_call: -
cdr3_aa: CAWSVNTNWYEQYF
cdr3_nt: TGTGCCTGGAGTGTAAACACAAACTGGTACGAGCAGTACTTC

v_call: TRBV11-2
j_call: TRBJ2-1
clone_size: -
cdr3_length: 15
d_call: TRBD2
cdr3_aa: CASSPAGTTDNEQFF
cdr3_nt: TGTGCCAGCAGCCCGGCCGGGACTACCGACAATGAGCAGTTCTTC

v_call: TRBV6-5
j_call: TRBJ2-7
clone_size: once
cdr3_length: 10
d_call: -
cdr3_aa: CASSGSEQYF
cdr3_nt: TGTGCCAGCAGTGGTAGCGAGCAGTACTTC

v_call: TRBV7-8
j_call: TRBJ2-7
clone_size: -
cdr3_length: 16
d_call: TRBD2
cdr3_aa: CASSLALSSGSYEQYF
cdr3_nt: TGTGCCAGCAGCTTAGCGCTGTCTAGCGGGAGCTACGAGCAGTACTTC

v_call: TRBV5-1
j_call: TRBJ2-6
clone_size: -
cdr3_length: 17
d_call: -
cdr3_aa: CASSLPVGGSGANVLTF
cdr3_nt: TGCGCCAGCAGCTTGCCTGTCGGGGGCTCTGGGGCCAACGTCCTGACTTTC

v_call: TRBV5-1
j_call: TRBJ1-4
clone_size: -
cdr3_length: 13
d_call: -
cdr3_aa: CASSWSGDEKLFF
cdr3_nt: TGCGCCAGCAGCTGGTCAGGGGATGAAAAACTGTTTTTT

v_call: TRBV5-4
j_call: TRBJ1-6
clone_size: -
cdr3_length: 16
d_call: -
cdr3_aa: CASSLDQSSYNSPLHF
cdr3_nt: TGTGCCAGCAGCCTGGACCAGAGCTCCTATAATTCACCCCTCCACTTT

v_call: TRBV5-1
j_call: TRBJ1-2
clone_size: -
cdr3_length: 12
d_call: -
cdr3_aa: CASSLTVYGYTF
cdr3_nt: TGCGCCAGCAGCCTGACGGTCTATGGCTACACCTTC

v_call: TRBV6-5
j_call: TRBJ2-7
clone_size: once
cdr3_length: 15
d_call: TRBD2
cdr3_aa: CASRGGTSGSYEQYF
cdr3_nt: TGTGCCAGCAGGGGGGGGACTAGCGGGAGTTACGAGCAGTACTTC

v_call: TRBV10-1
j_call: TRBJ2-4
clone_size: -
cdr3_length: 17
d_call: -
cdr3_aa: CASSLSVRDNEGGIQYF
cdr3_nt: TGCGCCAGCAGTCTATCGGTTAGGGACAACGAGGGTGGCATTCAGTACTTC

v_call: TRBV21-1
j_call: TRBJ1-6
clone_size: -
cdr3_length: 16
d_call: -
cdr3_aa: CASCPHGDSYNSPLHF
cdr3_nt: TGTGCCAGCTGCCCGCATGGGGACTCCTATAATTCACCCCTCCACTTT

v_call: TRBV27
j_call: TRBJ2-3
clone_size: -
cdr3_length: 13
d_call: -
cdr3_aa: CATGIIAPDTQYF
cdr3_nt: TGTGCCACCGGTATTATCGCCCCAGATACGCAGTATTTT

v_call: TRBV5-1
j_call: TRBJ1-2
clone_size: -
cdr3_length: 16
d_call: TRBD1
cdr3_aa: CASSGVDRGPAHGYTF
cdr3_nt: TGCGCCAGCAGCGGTGTTGACAGGGGCCCCGCCCATGGCTACACCTTC

v_call: TRBV5-5
j_call: TRBJ2-2
clone_size: -
cdr3_length: 13
d_call: -
cdr3_aa: CASSSQGSGELFF
cdr3_nt: TGTGCCAGCAGCTCCCAGGGTTCCGGGGAGCTGTTTTTT

v_call: TRBV10-1
j_call: TRBJ1-1
clone_size: -
cdr3_length: 12
d_call: -
cdr3_aa: CASSAPQGEAFF
cdr3_nt: TGCGCCAGCAGTGCTCCGCAGGGGGAAGCTTTCTTT

v_call: TRBV5-4
j_call: TRBJ2-3
clone_size: once
cdr3_length: 16
d_call: -
cdr3_aa: CASSGGGLITTDTQYF
cdr3_nt: TGTGCCAGCAGCGGAGGAGGGTTAATAACCACAGATACGCAGTATTTT

v_call: TRBV7-2
j_call: TRBJ1-2
clone_size: -
cdr3_length: 14
d_call: -
cdr3_aa: CASSNPGYGYGYTF
cdr3_nt: TGTGCCAGCAGCAACCCAGGATACGGCTATGGCTACACCTTC

v_call: TRBV5-4
j_call: TRBJ2-3
clone_size: -
cdr3_length: 15
d_call: -
cdr3_aa: CASSLAGDSTDTQYF
cdr3_nt: TGTGCCAGCAGCTTGGCCGGTGACAGCACAGATACGCAGTATTTT

v_call: TRBV5-3
j_call: TRBJ2-7
clone_size: -
cdr3_length: 15
d_call: TRBD2
cdr3_aa: CARSLCGRRAYEQYF
cdr3_nt: TGTGCCAGAAGCTTGTGCGGGAGGAGAGCCTACGAGCAGTACTTC

v_call: TRBV30
j_call: TRBJ2-5
clone_size: -
cdr3_length: 11
d_call: -
cdr3_aa: CAWSVPETQYF
cdr3_nt: TGTGCCTGGAGTGTACCAGAGACCCAGTACTTC

v_call: TRBV10-1
j_call: TRBJ2-2
clone_size: -
cdr3_length: 16
d_call: -
cdr3_aa: CASSESFGLSTGELFF
cdr3_nt: TGCGCCAGCAGTGAGTCTTTTGGACTTTCGACCGGGGAGCTGTTTTTT

v_call: TRBV5-1
j_call: TRBJ2-1
clone_size: -
cdr3_length: 14
d_call: -
cdr3_aa: CASSLPGSPNEQFF
cdr3_nt: TGCGCCAGCAGCTTGCCGGGTTCACCTAATGAGCAGTTCTTC

v_call: TRBV19
j_call: TRBJ2-5
clone_size: -
cdr3_length: 12
d_call: -
cdr3_aa: CASSFFQETQYF
cdr3_nt: TGTGCCAGTAGTTTCTTCCAAGAGACCCAGTACTTC

v_call: TRBV2
j_call: TRBJ1-5
clone_size: -
cdr3_length: 15
d_call: -
cdr3_aa: CASSEESGFNQPQHF
cdr3_nt: TGTGCCAGCAGTGAAGAGTCGGGGTTTAATCAGCCCCAGCATTTT

v_call: TRBV9
j_call: TRBJ1-1
clone_size: -
cdr3_length: 13
d_call: -
cdr3_aa: CASSDGLSTEAFF
cdr3_nt: TGTGCCAGCAGCGACGGCCTATCCACCGAAGCTTTCTTT

v_call: TRBV18
j_call: TRBJ2-5
clone_size: -
cdr3_length: 11
d_call: -
cdr3_aa: CASSPEETQYF
cdr3_nt: TGTGCCAGCTCTCCAGAGGAGACCCAGTACTTC

v_call: TRBV5-1
j_call: TRBJ2-7
clone_size: -
cdr3_length: 14
d_call: TRBD1
cdr3_aa: CASSTSGTAYEQYF
cdr3_nt: TGCGCCAGCAGCACCTCCGGGACAGCCTACGAGCAGTACTTC

v_call: TRBV5-1
j_call: TRBJ1-2
clone_size: -
cdr3_length: 18
d_call: -
cdr3_aa: CASSQTNMGAYSNYGYTF
cdr3_nt: TGCGCCAGCAGCCAGACAAATATGGGCGCGTATTCTAACTATGGCTACACCTTC

v_call: TRBV19
j_call: TRBJ2-1
clone_size: -
cdr3_length: 14
d_call: TRBD2
cdr3_aa: CASLRRGRGNEQFF
cdr3_nt: TGTGCCAGTCTTAGGCGGGGGAGAGGCAATGAGCAGTTCTTC

v_call: TRBV9
j_call: TRBJ2-3
clone_size: -
cdr3_length: 15
d_call: TRBD2
cdr3_aa: CASSVESGRALGQYF
cdr3_nt: TGTGCCAGCAGCGTAGAGAGCGGGAGGGCCCTCGGGCAGTATTTT

v_call: TRBV7-2
j_call: TRBJ2-1
clone_size: -
cdr3_length: 17
d_call: TRBD2
cdr3_aa: CASSVTGGTSQYNEQFF
cdr3_nt: TGTGCCAGCAGCGTAACGGGGGGGACTAGTCAATACAATGAGCAGTTCTTC

v_call: TRBV28
j_call: TRBJ2-7
clone_size: -
cdr3_length: 15
d_call: TRBD1
cdr3_aa: CASSSPGQGSYEQYF
cdr3_nt: TGTGCCAGCAGTTCTCCGGGACAGGGCTCCTACGAGCAGTACTTC

v_call: TRBV18
j_call: TRBJ1-1
clone_size: -
cdr3_length: 14
d_call: -
cdr3_aa: CASSQRTENTEAFF
cdr3_nt: TGTGCCAGCTCCCAGAGGACAGAGAACACTGAAGCTTTCTTT

v_call: TRBV15
j_call: TRBJ2-7
clone_size: -
cdr3_length: 13
d_call: -
cdr3_aa: CATSRDLGAEQYF
cdr3_nt: TGTGCCACCAGCAGAGATCTTGGGGCGGAGCAGTACTTC

v_call: TRBV4-1
j_call: TRBJ2-5
clone_size: -
cdr3_length: 13
d_call: -
cdr3_aa: CASSQTRGETQYF
cdr3_nt: TGCGCCAGCAGCCAGACTAGGGGGGAGACCCAGTACTTC

v_call: TRBV5-1
j_call: TRBJ2-1
clone_size: once
cdr3_length: 15
d_call: TRBD2
cdr3_aa: CASSAGLAVYNEQFF
cdr3_nt: TGCGCCAGCAGCGCCGGACTAGCGGTCTACAATGAGCAGTTCTTC

v_call: TRBV28
j_call: TRBJ1-3
clone_size: few
cdr3_length: 15
d_call: -
cdr3_aa: CASRKSANSGNTIYF
cdr3_nt: TGTGCCAGCCGTAAAAGTGCGAACTCTGGAAACACCATATATTTT

v_call: TRBV7-3
j_call: TRBJ1-1
clone_size: -
cdr3_length: 15
d_call: -
cdr3_aa: CASSLYGGRSPEAFF
cdr3_nt: TGTGCCAGCAGCTTATATGGGGGGCGTTCGCCTGAAGCTTTCTTT

v_call: TRBV28
j_call: TRBJ1-1
clone_size: -
cdr3_length: 14
d_call: -
cdr3_aa: CASSLSQGLTEAFF
cdr3_nt: TGTGCCAGCAGTTTGTCACAGGGACTGACTGAAGCTTTCTTT